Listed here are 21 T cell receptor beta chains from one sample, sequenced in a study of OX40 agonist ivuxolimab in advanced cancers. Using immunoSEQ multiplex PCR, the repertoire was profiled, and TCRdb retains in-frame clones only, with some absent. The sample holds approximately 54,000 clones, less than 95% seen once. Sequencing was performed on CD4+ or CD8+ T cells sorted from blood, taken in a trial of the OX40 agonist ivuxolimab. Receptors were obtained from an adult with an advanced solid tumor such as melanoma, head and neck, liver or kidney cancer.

The CDR3 spells CASSLAPPPGYGYTF. The CDR3 DNA is TGTGCCAGCAGCTTGGCTCCCCCCCCGGGCTATGGCTACACCTTC. J is TRBJ1-2 and V is TRBV5-4; D is unresolved. CDR3 length: 15 residues. Trimming pared 0 bases from V and 4 bases from J, leaving 13 bases between. Germline V gene data show CDR1 as SGHNT and CDR2 as YYREEE (reference sequence). Looking up the rest from reference TRBV5-4 and TRBJ1-2 gives the full variable domain: ETGVTQSPTHLIKTRGQQVTLRCSSQSGHNTVSWYQQALGQGPQFIFQYYREEENGRGNFPPRFSGLQFPNYSSELNVNALELDDSALYLCASSLAPPPGYGYTFGSGTRLTVV.

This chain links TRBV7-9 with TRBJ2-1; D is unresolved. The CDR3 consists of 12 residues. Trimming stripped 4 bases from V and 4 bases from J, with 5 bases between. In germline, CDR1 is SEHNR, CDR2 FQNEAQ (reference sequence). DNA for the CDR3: TGTGCCAGCAGCTCGCGGTACAATGAGCAGTTCTTC. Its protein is CASSSRYNEQFF.

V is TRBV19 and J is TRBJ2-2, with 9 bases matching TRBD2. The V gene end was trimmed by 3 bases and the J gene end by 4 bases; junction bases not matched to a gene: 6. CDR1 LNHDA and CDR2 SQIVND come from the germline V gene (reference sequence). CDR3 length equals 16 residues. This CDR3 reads CASSMSRGRGTGELFF. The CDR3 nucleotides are TGTGCCAGTAGTATGTCCCGCGGGAGGGGCACCGGGGAGCTGTTTTTT.

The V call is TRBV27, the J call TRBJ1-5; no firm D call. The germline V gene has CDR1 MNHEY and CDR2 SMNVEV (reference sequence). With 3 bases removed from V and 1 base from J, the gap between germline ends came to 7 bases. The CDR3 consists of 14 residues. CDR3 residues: CASSFTGSNQPQHF. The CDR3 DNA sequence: TGTGCCAGCAGTTTCACGGGGAGCAATCAGCCCCAGCATTTT.

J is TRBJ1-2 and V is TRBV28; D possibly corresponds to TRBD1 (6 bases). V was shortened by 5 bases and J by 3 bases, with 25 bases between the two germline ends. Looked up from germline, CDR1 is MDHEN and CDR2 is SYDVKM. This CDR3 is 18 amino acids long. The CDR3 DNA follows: TGTGCCAGCAGTACGGATCGACCTCGGACAGCCTCGGACTATGGCTACACCTTC. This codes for CASSTDRPRTASDYGYTF.

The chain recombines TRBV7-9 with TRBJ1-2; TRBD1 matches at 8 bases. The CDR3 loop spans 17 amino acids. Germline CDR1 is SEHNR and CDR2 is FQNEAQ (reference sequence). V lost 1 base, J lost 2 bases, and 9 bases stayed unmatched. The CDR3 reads CASSLGTGSSPNYGYTF. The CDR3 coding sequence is TGTGCCAGCAGCTTAGGGACAGGGAGTTCTCCAAACTATGGCTACACCTTC.

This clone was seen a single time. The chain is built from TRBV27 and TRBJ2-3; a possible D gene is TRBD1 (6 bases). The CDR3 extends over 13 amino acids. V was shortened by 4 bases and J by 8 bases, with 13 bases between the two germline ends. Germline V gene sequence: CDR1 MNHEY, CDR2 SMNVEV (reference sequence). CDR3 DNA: TGTGCCAGCAGTTATTCAGGGGCCGGTACGCAGTATTTT. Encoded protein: CASSYSGAGTQYF.

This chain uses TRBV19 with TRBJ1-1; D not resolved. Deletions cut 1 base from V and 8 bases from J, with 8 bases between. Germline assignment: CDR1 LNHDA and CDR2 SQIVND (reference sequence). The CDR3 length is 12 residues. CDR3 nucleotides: TGTGCCAGTAGTATAGGGTATTTCGAAGCTTTCTTT. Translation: CASSIGYFEAFF.

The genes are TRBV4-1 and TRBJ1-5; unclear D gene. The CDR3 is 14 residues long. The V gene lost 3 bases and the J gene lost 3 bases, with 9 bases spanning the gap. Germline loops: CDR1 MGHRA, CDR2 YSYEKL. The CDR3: CASSHRPVNQPQHF. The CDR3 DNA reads TGCGCCAGCAGCCACCGACCGGTCAATCAGCCCCAGCATTTT.

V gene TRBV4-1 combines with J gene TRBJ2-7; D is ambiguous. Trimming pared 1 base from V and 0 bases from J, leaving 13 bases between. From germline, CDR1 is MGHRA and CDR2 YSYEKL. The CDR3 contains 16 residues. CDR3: CASSQVAHTASYEQYF. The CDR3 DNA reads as TGCGCCAGCAGCCAAGTCGCACACACGGCCTCCTACGAGCAGTACTTC.

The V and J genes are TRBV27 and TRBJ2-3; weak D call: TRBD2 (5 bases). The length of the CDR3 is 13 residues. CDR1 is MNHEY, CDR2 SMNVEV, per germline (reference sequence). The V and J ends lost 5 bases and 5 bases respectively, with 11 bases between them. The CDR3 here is CASSLDSGDTQYF. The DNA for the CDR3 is TGTGCCAGCAGTCTGGACTCAGGAGATACGCAGTATTTT.

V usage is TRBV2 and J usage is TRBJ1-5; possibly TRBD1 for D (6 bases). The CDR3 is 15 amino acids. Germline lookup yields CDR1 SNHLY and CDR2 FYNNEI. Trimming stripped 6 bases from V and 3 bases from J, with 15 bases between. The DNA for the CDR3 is TGTGCCAGCAGGGCAGGGGTGCGAGACAATCAGCCCCAGCATTTT. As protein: CASRAGVRDNQPQHF.

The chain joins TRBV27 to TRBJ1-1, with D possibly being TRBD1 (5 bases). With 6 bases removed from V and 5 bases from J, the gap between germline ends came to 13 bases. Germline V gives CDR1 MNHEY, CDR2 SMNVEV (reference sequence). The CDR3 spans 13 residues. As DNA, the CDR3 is TGTGCCAGCAGCGACCCAGGGTGGACTGAAGCTTTCTTT. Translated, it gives CASSDPGWTEAFF.

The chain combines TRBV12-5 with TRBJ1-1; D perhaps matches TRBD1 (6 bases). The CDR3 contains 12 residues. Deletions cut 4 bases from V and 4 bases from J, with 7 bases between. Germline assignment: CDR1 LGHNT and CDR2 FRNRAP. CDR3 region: CASGWTATEAFF. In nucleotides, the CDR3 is TGTGCTAGTGGTTGGACAGCCACTGAAGCTTTCTTT.

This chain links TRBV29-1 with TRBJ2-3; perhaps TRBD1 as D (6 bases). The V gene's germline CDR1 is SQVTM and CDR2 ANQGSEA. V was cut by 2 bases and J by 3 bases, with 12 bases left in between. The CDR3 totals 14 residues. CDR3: CSVELYRATDTQYF. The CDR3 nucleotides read TGCAGCGTTGAATTGTACAGGGCAACAGATACGCAGTATTTT.

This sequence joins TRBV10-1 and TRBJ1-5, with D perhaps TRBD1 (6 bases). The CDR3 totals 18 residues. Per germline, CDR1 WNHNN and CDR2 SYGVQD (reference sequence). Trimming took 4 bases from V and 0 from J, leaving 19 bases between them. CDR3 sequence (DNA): TGCGCCAGCAGTGCCAGGGGACGCCAGTGGGATAGCAATCAGCCCCAGCATTTT. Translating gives CASSARGRQWDSNQPQHF.

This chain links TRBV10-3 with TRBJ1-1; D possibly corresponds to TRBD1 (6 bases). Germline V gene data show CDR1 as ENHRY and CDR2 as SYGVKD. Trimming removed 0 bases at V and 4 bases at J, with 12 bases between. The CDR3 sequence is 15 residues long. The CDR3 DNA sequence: TGTGCCATCAGTGAGTCGAGTGGGGGGCCCACTGAAGCTTTCTTT. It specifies CAISESSGGPTEAFF.

CDR3 protein: CASSPQGGGETQYF. The CDR3 bases are TGTGCCAGCAGCCCCCAGGGTGGTGGAGAGACCCAGTACTTC. The rearrangement links TRBV27 to TRBJ2-5; D is possibly TRBD1 (5 bases). From germline, CDR1 is MNHEY and CDR2 SMNVEV (reference sequence). The CDR3 has 14 amino acids. The V end lost 6 bases, the J end lost 4 bases, and 15 bases lay between the germline ends.

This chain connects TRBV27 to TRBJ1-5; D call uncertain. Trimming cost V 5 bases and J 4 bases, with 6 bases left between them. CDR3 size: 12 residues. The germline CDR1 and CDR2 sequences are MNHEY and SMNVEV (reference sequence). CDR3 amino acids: CASSAFNQPQHF. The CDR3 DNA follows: TGTGCCAGCAGTGCCTTTAATCAGCCCCAGCATTTT.

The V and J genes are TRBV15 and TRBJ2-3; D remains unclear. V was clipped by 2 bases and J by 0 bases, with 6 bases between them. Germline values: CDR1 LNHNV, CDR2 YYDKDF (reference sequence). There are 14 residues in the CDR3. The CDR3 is CATSRTPSTDTQYF. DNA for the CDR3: TGTGCCACCAGCAGAACCCCCAGCACAGATACGCAGTATTTT.

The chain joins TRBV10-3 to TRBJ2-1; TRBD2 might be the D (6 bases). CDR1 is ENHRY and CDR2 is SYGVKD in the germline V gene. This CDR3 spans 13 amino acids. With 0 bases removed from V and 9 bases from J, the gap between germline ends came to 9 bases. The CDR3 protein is CAISESSGGEQFF. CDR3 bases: TGTGCCATCAGTGAGTCGTCCGGGGGTGAGCAGTTCTTC.